Here is one TCR beta chain with its context. Its antigen is not known. The sample belongs to a study of T cell responses to AZD1222 COVID-19 vaccine. The CDR3 has 19 amino acids. Germline lookup yields CDR1 KGHDR and CDR2 SFDVKD. Trimming at V came to 2 bases and at J to 1 base, leaving 8 bases not matched to a gene. The repertoire was sequenced with immunoSEQ multiplex PCR; TCRdb's copy has only in-frame clones and lacks some. The profile shows under 85,000 clones, more than 70% of them singletons. Study-level points and caveats: No repertoire was sampled before or during the peak T cell response, only after it. Vaccination with two AZD1222 doses was followed by a rise in Spike-specific TCR breadth and depth. Nearly half of spike-specific TCRs reportedly go after variant regions that carry no mutations.

V is TRBV24-1 and J is TRBJ2-3, with 13 bases aligning to TRBD2. The starting material was peripheral blood, obtained on day 0 of AZD1222 vaccination. This TCR came from an adult in good health. The CDR3 is CATSDSGLAGASRTDTQYF. The CDR3 DNA reads TGTGCCACCAGTGATTCCGGACTAGCGGGGGCTTCCCGCACAGATACGCAGTATTTT.